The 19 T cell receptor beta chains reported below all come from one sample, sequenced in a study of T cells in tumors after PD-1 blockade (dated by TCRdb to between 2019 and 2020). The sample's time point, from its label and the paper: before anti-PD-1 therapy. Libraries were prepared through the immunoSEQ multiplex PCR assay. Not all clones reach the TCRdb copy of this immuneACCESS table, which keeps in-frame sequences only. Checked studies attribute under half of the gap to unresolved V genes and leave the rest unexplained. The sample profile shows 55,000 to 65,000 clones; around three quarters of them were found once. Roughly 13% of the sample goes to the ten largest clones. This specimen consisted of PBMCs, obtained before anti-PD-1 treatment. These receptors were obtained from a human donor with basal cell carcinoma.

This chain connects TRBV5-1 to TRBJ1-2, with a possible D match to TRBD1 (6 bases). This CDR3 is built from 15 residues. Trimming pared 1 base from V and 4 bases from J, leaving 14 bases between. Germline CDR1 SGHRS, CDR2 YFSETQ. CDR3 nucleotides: TGCGCCAGCAGCTTGAGCCGACAGGACTTCTATGGCTACACCTTC. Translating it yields CASSLSRQDFYGYTF.

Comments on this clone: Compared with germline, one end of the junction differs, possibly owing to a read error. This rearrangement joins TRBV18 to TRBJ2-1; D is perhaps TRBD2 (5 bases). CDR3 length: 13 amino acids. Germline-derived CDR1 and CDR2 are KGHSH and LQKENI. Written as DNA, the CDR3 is TGTGCCAGCTCTCCACGGGGAGACAATGAGCAGTTCTTC. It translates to CASSPRGDNEQFF.

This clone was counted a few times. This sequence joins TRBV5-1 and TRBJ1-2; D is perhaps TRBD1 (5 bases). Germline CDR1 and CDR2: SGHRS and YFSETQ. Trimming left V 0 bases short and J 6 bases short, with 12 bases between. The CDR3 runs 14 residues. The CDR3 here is CASSLVKGADGYTF. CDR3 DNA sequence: TGCGCCAGCAGCTTGGTGAAAGGGGCTGATGGCTACACCTTC.

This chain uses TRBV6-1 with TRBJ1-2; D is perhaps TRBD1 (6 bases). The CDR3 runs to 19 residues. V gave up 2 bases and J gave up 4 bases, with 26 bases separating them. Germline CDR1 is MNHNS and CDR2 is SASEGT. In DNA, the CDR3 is TGTGCCAGCAGTGAATCATTTAGGGCAGGGGCCGCCACCGGCTATGGCTACACCTTC. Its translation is CASSESFRAGAATGYGYTF.

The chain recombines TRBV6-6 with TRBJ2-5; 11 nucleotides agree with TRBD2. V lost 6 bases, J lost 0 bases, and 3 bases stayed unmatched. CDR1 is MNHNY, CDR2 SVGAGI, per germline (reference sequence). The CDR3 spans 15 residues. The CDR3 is CASSGGLADQETQYF. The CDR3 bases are TGTGCCAGCAGCGGGGGACTAGCGGACCAAGAGACCCAGTACTTC.

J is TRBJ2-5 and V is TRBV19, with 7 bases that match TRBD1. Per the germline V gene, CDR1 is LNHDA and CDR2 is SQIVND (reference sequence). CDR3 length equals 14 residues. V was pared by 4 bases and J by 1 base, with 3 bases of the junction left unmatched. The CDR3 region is CASSNRGSQETQYF. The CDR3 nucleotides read TGTGCCAGTAGTAACAGGGGATCCCAAGAGACCCAGTACTTC.

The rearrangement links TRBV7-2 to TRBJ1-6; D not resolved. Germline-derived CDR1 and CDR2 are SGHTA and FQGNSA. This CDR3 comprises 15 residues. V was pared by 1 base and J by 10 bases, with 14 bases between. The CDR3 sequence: CASSLEGGVGSPLHF. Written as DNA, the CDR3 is TGTGCCAGCAGCTTAGAGGGTGGGGTCGGATCACCCCTCCACTTT.

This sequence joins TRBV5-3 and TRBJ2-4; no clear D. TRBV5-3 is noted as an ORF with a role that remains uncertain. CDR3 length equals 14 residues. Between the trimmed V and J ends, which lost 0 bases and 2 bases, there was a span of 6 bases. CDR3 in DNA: TGTGCCAGAAGCTTGGACATAACCAAAAACATTCAGTACTTC. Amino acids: CARSLDITKNIQYF.

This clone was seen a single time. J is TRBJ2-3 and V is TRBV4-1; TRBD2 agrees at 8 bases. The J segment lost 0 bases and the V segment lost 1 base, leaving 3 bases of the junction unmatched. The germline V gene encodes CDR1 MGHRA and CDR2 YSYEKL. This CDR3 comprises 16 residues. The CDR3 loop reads CASSQGRGGSTDTQYF. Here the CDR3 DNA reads TGCGCCAGCAGCCAAGGACGGGGGGGGAGCACAGATACGCAGTATTTT.

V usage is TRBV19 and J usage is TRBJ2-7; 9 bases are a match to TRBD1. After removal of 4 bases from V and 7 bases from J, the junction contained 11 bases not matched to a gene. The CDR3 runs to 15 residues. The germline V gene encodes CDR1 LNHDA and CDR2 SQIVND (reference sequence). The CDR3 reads CASSRTGASLREQYF. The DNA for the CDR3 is TGTGCCAGTAGTAGGACAGGGGCGTCCCTTCGAGAGCAGTACTTC. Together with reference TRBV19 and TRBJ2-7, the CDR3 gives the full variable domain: DGGITQSPKYLFRKEGQNVTLSCEQNLNHDAMYWYRQDPGQGLRLIYYSQIVNDFQKGDIAEGYSVSREKKESFPLTVTSAQKNPTAFYLCASSRTGASLREQYFGPGTRLTVT.

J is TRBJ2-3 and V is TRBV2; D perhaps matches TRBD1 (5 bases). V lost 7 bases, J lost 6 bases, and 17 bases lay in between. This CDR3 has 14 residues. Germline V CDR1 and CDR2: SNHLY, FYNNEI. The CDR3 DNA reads TGTGCCAGCATTGGCGCAGGGTCTGGGGATACGCAGTATTTT. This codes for CASIGAGSGDTQYF.

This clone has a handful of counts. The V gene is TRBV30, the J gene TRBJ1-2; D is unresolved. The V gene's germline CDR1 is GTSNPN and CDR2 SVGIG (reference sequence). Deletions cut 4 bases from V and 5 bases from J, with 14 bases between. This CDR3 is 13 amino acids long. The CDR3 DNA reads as TGTGCCTGGAAACAAATTGGGAAATATGGCTACACCTTC. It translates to CAWKQIGKYGYTF.

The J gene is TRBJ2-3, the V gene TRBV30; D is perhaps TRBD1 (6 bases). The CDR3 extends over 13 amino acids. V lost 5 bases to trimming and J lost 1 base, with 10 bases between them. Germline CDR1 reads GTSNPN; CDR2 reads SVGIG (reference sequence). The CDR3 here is CAWGQSGTDTQYF. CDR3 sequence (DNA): TGTGCCTGGGGACAGAGCGGCACAGATACGCAGTATTTT.

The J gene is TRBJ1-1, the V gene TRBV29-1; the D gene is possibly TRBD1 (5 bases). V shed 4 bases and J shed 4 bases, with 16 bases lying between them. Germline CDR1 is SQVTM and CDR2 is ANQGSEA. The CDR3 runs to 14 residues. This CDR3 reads CSVGSQGRSTEAFF. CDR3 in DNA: TGCAGCGTTGGAAGTCAGGGAAGGTCCACTGAAGCTTTCTTT.

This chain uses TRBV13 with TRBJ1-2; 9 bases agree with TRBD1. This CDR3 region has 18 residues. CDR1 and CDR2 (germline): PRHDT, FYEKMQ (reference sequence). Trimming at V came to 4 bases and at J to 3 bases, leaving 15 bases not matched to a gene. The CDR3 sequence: CASSSLSRDRAKDYGYTF. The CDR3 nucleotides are TGTGCCAGCAGCTCTCTGTCCCGGGACAGGGCGAAAGACTATGGCTACACCTTC. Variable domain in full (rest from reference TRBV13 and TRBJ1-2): AAGVIQSPRHLIKEKRETATLKCYPIPRHDTVYWYQQGPGQDPQFLISFYEKMQSDKGSIPDRFSAQQFSDYHSELNMSSLELGDSALYFCASSSLSRDRAKDYGYTFGSGTRLTVV.

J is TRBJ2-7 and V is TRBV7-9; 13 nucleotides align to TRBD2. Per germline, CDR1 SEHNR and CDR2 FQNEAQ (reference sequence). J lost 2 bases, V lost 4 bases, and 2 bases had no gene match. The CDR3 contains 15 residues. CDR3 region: CASSSTSGGAYEQYF. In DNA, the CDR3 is TGTGCCAGCAGCTCCACTAGCGGGGGGGCCTACGAGCAGTACTTC.

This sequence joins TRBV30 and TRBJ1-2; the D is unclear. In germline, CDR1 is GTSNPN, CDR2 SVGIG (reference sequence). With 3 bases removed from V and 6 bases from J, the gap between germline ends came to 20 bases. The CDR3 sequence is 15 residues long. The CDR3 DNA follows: TGTGCCTGGAGGCCTACTATAGACCTAGGCCATGGCTACACCTTC. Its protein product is CAWRPTIDLGHGYTF.

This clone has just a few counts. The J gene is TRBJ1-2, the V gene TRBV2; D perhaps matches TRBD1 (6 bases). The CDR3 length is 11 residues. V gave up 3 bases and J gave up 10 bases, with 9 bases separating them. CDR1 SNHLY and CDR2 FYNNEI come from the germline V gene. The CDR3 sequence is CASSEGTLYTF. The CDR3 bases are TGTGCCAGCAGTGAGGGGACACTCTACACCTTC.

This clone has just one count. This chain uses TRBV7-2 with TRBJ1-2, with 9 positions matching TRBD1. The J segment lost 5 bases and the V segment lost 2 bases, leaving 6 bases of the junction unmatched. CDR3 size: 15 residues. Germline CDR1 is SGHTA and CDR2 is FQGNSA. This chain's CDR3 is CASSLTGQGLYGYTF. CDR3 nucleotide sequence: TGTGCCAGCAGCTTAACGGGACAGGGATTATATGGCTACACCTTC. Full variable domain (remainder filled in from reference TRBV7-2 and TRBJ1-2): GAGVSQSPSNKVTEKGKDVELRCDPISGHTALYWYRQSLGQGLEFLIYFQGNSAPDKSGLPSDRFSAERTGGSVSTLTIQRTQQEDSAVYLCASSLTGQGLYGYTFGSGTRLTVV.